This T cell receptor beta chain was recovered during a study of blood T cell repertoires in COVID-19. About the study: The United States, Italy and Spain provided the acute and convalescent COVID-19 samples.

V was pared by 7 bases and J by 7 bases, with 19 bases between. Germline values: CDR1 SNHLY, CDR2 FYNNEI. CDR3 length: 14 residues. Individuals aged about 18 to 90 years were recruited from fewer than 25 US areas. Cohort allocation depended upon clinical history that participants reported. How the authors handled the data: Reference gene primer amplification gave estimated nucleated cell counts. Here immunoSEQ multiplex PCR was the method, and the copy in TCRdb shows in-frame clones only, minus some. That table supplies the V and J calls and clone size; D and trimming were determined from the DNA. The sample consists of around 250,000 clones, about nine tenths of them appearing once.

The sequencing input was PBMCs or T cells enriched from blood (not recorded which). The chain carries TRBV2 and TRBJ1-1; weak D call: TRBD1 (6 bases). This TCR was recovered from a human donor in a cohort exposed to, infected with or recovered from COVID-19 (not recorded which). The donor label of this sample is uncertain. The CDR3 here is CASNSMEQGGEAFF. The CDR3 DNA is TGTGCCAGCAACAGTATGGAACAGGGTGGTGAAGCTTTCTTT.